A single T cell receptor beta chain is shown here with its context. This sample was taken from a study of cytomegalovirus exposure and HLA in healthy donors. Germline CDR1 SGHNT, CDR2 YYREEE (reference sequence). The CDR3 has 13 residues. The germline V and J ends were trimmed by 0 bases and 4 bases, with 6 bases remaining between them. This PCR relied on a set of 60 Vbeta primers and 13 Jbeta primers. Clones were read by immunoSEQ multiplex PCR, and TCRdb kept only the in-frame ones, dropping some. Of some 150,000 clones listed, roughly 80% are singletons. Sequenced input: PBMCs. This clonotype was obtained from a woman aged 30 to 39 in good health and CMV-seropositive. V gene TRBV5-4 combines with J gene TRBJ2-3; D gene uncertain. CDR3 in DNA: TGTGCCAGCAGCTTGGTGTCGGCAGATACGCAGTATTTT. Translating gives CASSLVSADTQYF.